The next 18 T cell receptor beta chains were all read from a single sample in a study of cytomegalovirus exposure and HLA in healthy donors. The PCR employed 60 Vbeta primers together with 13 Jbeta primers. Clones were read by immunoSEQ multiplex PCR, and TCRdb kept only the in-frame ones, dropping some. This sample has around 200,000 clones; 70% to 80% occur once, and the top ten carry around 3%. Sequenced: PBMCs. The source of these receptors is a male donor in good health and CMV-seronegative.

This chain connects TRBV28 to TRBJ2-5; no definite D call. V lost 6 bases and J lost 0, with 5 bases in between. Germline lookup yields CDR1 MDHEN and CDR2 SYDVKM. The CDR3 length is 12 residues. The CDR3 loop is CASSPYQETQYF. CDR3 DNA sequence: TGTGCCAGCAGCCCCTACCAAGAGACCCAGTACTTC.

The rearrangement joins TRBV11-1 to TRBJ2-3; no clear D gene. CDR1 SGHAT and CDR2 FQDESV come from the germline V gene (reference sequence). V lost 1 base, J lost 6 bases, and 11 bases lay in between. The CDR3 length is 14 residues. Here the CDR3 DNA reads TGTGCCAGCAGCTTAGGGTCAGTGGTGGATACGCAGTATTTT. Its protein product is CASSLGSVVDTQYF. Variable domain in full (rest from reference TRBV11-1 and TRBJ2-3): EAEVAQSPRYKITEKSQAVAFWCDPISGHATLYWYRQILGQGPELLVQFQDESVVDDSQLPKDRFSAERLKGVDSTLKIQPAELGDSAMYLCASSLGSVVDTQYFGPGTRLTVL.

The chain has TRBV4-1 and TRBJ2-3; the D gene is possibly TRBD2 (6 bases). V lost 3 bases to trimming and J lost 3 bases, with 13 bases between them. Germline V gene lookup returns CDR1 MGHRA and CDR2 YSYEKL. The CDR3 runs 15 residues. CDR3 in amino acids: CASSHEEGRTDTQYF. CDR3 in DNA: TGCGCCAGCAGCCACGAGGAGGGGAGGACAGATACGCAGTATTTT.

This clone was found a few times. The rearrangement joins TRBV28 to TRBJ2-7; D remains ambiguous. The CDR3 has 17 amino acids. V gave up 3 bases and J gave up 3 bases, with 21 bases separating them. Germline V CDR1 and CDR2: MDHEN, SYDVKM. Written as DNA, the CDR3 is TGTGCCAGCAGTTTTCCGAAGAGTTTAAGTTACAGCTACGAGCAGTACTTC. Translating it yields CASSFPKSLSYSYEQYF.

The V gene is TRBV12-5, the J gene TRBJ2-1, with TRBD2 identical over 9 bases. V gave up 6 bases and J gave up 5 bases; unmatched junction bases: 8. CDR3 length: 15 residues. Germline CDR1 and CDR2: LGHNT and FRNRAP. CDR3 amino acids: CASGLGLAFHNEQFF. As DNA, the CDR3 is TGTGCTAGTGGCCTAGGACTAGCGTTCCACAATGAGCAGTTCTTC. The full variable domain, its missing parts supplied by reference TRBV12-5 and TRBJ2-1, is DARVTQTPRHKVTEMGQEVTMRCQPILGHNTVFWYRQTMMQGLELLAYFRNRAPLDDSGMPKDRFSAEMPDATLATLKIQPSEPRDSAVYFCASGLGLAFHNEQFFGPGTRLTVL.

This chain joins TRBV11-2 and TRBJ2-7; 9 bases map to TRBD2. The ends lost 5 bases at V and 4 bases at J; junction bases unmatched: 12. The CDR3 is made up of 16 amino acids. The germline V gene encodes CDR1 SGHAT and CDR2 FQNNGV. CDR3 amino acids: CASSNSLAGNRYEQYF. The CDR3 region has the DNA TGTGCCAGCAGCAATTCACTAGCGGGTAATAGATACGAGCAGTACTTC.

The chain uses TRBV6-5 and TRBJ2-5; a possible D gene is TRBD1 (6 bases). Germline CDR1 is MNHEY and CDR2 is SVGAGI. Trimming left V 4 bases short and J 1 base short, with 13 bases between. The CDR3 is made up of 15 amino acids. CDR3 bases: TGTGCCAGCAGTTCCCCGACAGGTAGCCAAGAGACCCAGTACTTC. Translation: CASSSPTGSQETQYF.

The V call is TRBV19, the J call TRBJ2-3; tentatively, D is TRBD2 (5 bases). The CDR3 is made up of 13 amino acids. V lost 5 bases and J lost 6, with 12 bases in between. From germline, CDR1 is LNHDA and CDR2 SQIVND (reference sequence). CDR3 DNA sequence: TGTGCCAGTAGTCAACAGAGAGGGGATACGCAGTATTTT. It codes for CASSQQRGDTQYF.

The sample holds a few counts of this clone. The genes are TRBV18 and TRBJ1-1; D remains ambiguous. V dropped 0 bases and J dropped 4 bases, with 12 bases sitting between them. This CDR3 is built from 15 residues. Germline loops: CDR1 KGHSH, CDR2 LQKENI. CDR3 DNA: TGTGCCAGCTCACCACCGGAGGGTCTCGGCACTGAAGCTTTCTTT. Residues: CASSPPEGLGTEAFF.

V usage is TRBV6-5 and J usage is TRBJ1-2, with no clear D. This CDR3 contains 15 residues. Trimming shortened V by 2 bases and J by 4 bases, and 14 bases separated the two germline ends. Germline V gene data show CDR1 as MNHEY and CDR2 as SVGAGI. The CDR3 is CASSYGHLNLYGYTF. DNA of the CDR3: TGTGCCAGCAGTTACGGCCACCTTAATCTCTATGGCTACACCTTC.

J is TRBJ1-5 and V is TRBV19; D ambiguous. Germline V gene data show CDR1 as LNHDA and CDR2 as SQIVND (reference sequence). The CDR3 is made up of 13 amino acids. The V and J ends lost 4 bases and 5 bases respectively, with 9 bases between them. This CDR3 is CASSSQIDQPQHF. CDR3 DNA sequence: TGTGCCAGTAGTAGCCAAATAGATCAGCCCCAGCATTTT.

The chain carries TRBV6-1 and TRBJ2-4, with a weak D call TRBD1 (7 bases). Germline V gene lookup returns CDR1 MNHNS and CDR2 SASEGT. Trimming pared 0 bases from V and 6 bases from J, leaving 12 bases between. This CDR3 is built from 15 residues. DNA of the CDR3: TGTGCCAGCAGTGAAGCGGAGGGGGCGGGAAACATTCAGTACTTC. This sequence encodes CASSEAEGAGNIQYF.

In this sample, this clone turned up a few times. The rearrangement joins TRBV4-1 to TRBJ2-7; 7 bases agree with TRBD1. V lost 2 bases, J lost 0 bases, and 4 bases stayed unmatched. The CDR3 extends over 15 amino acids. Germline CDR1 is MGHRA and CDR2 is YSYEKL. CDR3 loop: CASSQTGTVSYEQYF. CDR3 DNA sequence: TGCGCCAGCAGCCAAACGGGGACAGTCTCCTACGAGCAGTACTTC.

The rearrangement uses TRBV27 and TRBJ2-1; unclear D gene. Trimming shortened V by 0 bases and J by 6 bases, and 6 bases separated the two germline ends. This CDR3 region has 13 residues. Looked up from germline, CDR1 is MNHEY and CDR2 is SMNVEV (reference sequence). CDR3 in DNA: TGTGCCAGCAGTTTATCTTCCGGCAATGAGCAGTTCTTC. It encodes CASSLSSGNEQFF.

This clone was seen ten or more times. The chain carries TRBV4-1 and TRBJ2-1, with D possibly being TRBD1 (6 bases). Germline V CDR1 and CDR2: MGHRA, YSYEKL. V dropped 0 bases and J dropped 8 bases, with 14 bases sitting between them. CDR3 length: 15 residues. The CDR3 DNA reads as TGCGCCAGCAGCCAAGAAGGCCAGGGGTGGCATGAGCAGTTCTTC. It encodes CASSQEGQGWHEQFF.

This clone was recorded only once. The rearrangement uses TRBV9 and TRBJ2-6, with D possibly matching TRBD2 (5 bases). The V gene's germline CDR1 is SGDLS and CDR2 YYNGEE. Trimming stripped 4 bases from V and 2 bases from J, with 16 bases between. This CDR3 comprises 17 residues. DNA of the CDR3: TGTGCCAGCAGCCCGTTATCGGAGGATCCTGGGGCCAACGTCCTGACTTTC. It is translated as CASSPLSEDPGANVLTF.

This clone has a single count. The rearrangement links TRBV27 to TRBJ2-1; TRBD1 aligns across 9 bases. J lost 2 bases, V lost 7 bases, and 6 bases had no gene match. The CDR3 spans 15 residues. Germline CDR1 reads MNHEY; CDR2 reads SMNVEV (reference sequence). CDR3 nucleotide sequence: TGTGCCAGCAATTTCCGGGACAGGGCCTACAATGAGCAGTTCTTC. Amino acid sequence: CASNFRDRAYNEQFF.

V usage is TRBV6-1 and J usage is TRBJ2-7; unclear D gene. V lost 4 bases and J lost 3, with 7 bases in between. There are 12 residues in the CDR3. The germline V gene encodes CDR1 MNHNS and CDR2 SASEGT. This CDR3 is CASSVVVYEQYF. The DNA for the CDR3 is TGTGCCAGCAGTGTAGTGGTCTACGAGCAGTACTTC.